This T cell receptor beta chain came from a study of shared clonotypes between healthy human individuals. Clones were read by immunoSEQ multiplex PCR, and TCRdb kept only the in-frame ones, dropping some. The table records some 500,000 clones, roughly 95% of them present only once. This CDR3 region has 16 residues. Germline V CDR1 and CDR2: SEHNR, FQNEAQ (reference sequence). V lost 2 bases, J lost 6 bases, and 18 bases lay in between. The chain has TRBV7-9 and TRBJ2-3, with D possibly being TRBD1 (6 bases). The material sequenced was naive CD4+ T cells sorted from blood. Subset in this sample: CD45RA+ positively selected. The clonotype originates from a woman aged 30 to 39 in good health. CDR3 sequence reads: CASSLRGNPGGDTQYF. Written as DNA, the CDR3 is TGTGCCAGCAGCTTAAGGGGGAATCCGGGCGGGGATACGCAGTATTTT.